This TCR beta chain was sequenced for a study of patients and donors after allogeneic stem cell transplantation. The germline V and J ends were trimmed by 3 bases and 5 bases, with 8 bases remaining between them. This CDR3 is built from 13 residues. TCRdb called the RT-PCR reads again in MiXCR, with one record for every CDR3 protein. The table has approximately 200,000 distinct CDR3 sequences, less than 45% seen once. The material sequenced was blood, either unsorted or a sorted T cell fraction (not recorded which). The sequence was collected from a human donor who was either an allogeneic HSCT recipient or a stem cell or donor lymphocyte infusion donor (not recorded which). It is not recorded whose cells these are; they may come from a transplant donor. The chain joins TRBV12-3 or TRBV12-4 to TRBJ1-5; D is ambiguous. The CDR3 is CASSLRFDQPQHF. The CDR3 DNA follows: TGTGCCAGCAGTTTGAGGTTCGATCAGCCCCAGCATTTT.